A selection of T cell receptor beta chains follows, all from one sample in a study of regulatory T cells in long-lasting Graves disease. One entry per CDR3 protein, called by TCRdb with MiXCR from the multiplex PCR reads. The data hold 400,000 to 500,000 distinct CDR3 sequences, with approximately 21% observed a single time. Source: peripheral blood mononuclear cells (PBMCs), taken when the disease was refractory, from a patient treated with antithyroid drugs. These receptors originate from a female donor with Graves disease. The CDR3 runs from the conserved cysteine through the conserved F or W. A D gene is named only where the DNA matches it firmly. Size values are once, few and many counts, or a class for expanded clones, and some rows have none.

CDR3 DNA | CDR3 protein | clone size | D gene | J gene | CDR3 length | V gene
TGTGCCAGCAGCTTGACAGTTTCTAAAACCGGGGAGCTGTTTTTT | CASSLTVSKTGELFF | . | . | TRBJ2-2 | 15 | TRBV7-9
TGTGCCAGCGGACCCAATACGCAGTATTTT | CASGPNTQYF | . | . | TRBJ2-3 | 10 | TRBV28
TGCAGCGTCGTCAGGGTAGGTATGAACACTGAAGCTTTCTTT | CSVVRVGMNTEAFF | many | . | TRBJ1-1 | 14 | TRBV29-1
TGTGCCAGCAGCCTCCGACTCGCAGGGCGTCCTGAAGCTTTCTTT | CASSLRLAGRPEAFF | . | . | TRBJ1-1 | 15 | TRBV7-8
TGTGCCAGCAGCTTCCTGAGTCCTGGGGCCAACGTCCTGACTTTC | CASSFLSPGANVLTF | . | . | TRBJ2-6 | 15 | TRBV7-9
TGCGCCAGCAGCTTGGACGGGGGGACCGGGGAGCTGTTTTTT | CASSLDGGTGELFF | few | TRBD2 | TRBJ2-2 | 14 | TRBV5-1
TGCGCCAGCAGCCAAGTACGGACAGGGAGCCATGGCTACACCTTC | CASSQVRTGSHGYTF | . | TRBD1 | TRBJ1-2 | 15 | TRBV4-1
TGTGCCAGCAGTCGACAGGGAAGCTCCTACGAGCAGTACTTC | CASSRQGSSYEQYF | many | TRBD1 | TRBJ2-7 | 14 | TRBV27
TGTGCCAGCTCCTGGGGTAGCGCTGGGGCCAGCGTCCTGACTTTC | CASSWGSAGASVLTF | many | . | TRBJ2-6 | 15 | TRBV6-1
TGTGCCATCAGAGCGGACAGCCAGTACACCGGGGAGCTGTTTTTT | CAIRADSQYTGELFF | . | . | TRBJ2-2 | 15 | TRBV10-3
TGCGCCAGCAGCTACGCCCAAGAGACCCAGTACTTC | CASSYAQETQYF | . | . | TRBJ2-5 | 12 | TRBV5-1
TGCAGTGCGATAGAGGACAGCGCGTACGAGCAGTACTTC | CSAIEDSAYEQYF | few | . | TRBJ2-7 | 13 | TRBV20-1
TGTGCCAGCAGCCCGTTACCGGCAGGGACAGGGAGGAACTATGGCTACACCTTC | CASSPLPAGTGRNYGYTF | many | TRBD1 | TRBJ1-2 | 18 | TRBV12-3/TRBV12-4
TGTGCCAGCGTAGCGGTGGGGTTGGACTATGGCTACACCTTC | CASVAVGLDYGYTF | many | . | TRBJ1-2 | 14 | TRBV28